The 28 T cell receptor beta chains below were found in one sample sequenced in a study of cytomegalovirus exposure and HLA in healthy donors. 60 Vbeta and 13 Jbeta primers were used in PCR. Using immunoSEQ multiplex PCR, the repertoire was profiled, and TCRdb retains in-frame clones only, with some absent. Of around 85,000 clones in the sample, just under 80% were seen once. Source material: PBMCs. The source of these receptors is a man aged 30-40 years in good health and CMV-seronegative.

This chain uses TRBV9 with TRBJ2-1, with TRBD2 identical over 11 bases. The junction had 6 bases not matched to a gene; V was cut back by 0 bases and J by 4 bases. The CDR3 is 17 amino acids. Germline V gene sequence: CDR1 SGDLS, CDR2 YYNGEE. The CDR3 is CASSVGPSGGTYNEQFF. In DNA form, the CDR3 reads TGTGCCAGCAGCGTAGGTCCTAGCGGGGGGACTTACAATGAGCAGTTCTTC.

This CDR3 reads CASSRTGGSTDTQYF. The CDR3 DNA sequence: TGTGCCAGCAGCCGGACAGGGGGCTCAACAGATACGCAGTATTTT. The chain carries TRBV7-9 and TRBJ2-3, with TRBD1 matching over 11 bases. There are 15 residues in the CDR3. CDR1 and CDR2 (germline): SEHNR, FQNEAQ (reference sequence). The V segment lost 5 bases and the J segment 3 bases; nucleotides outside the gene matches: 4. The full variable domain, its missing parts supplied by reference TRBV7-9 and TRBJ2-3, is DTGVSQNPRHKITKRGQNVTFRCDPISEHNRLYWYRQTLGQGPEFLTYFQNEAQLEKSRLLSDRFSAERPKGSFSTLEIQRTEQGDSAMYLCASSRTGGSTDTQYFGPGTRLTVL.

In DNA form, the CDR3 reads TGCAGCGCCCAGGGGGCGAATCAGCCCCAGCATTTT. This sequence encodes CSAQGANQPQHF. The chain links TRBV29-1 to TRBJ1-5; 8 positions match TRBD1. Unmatched junction bases numbered 3, after V lost 7 bases and J lost 4 bases. The germline gives CDR1 SQVTM, CDR2 ANQGSEA. The CDR3 covers 12 residues. Variable domain in full (rest from reference TRBV29-1 and TRBJ1-5): SAVISQKPSRDICQRGTSLTIQCQVDSQVTMMFWYRQQPGQSLTLIATANQGSEATYESGFVIDKFPISRPNLTFSTLTVSNMSPEDSSIYLCSAQGANQPQHFGDGTRLSIL.

The sample holds a few counts of this clone. The chain uses TRBV27 and TRBJ1-3; no firm D call. CDR1 MNHEY and CDR2 SMNVEV come from the germline V gene (reference sequence). V lost 5 bases and J 0 bases, leaving 8 bases between the germline ends. The CDR3 is 14 residues long. The CDR3 spells CASSTIPSGNTIYF. In DNA, the CDR3 is TGTGCCAGCAGTACAATTCCCTCTGGAAACACCATATATTTT.

The count of this clone is one. The rearrangement joins TRBV5-1 to TRBJ2-3, with 7 bases lining up with TRBD1. V lost 5 bases, J lost 6 bases, and 12 bases stayed unmatched. Per the germline V gene, CDR1 is SGHRS and CDR2 is YFSETQ. The CDR3 runs to 15 residues. The CDR3 DNA is TGCGCCAGCAGGCCGACCGGGACAGAGATCGATACGCAGTATTTT. It yields the protein CASRPTGTEIDTQYF.

J is TRBJ1-2 and V is TRBV28; the match to TRBD1 covers 7 bases. The V gene's germline CDR1 is MDHEN and CDR2 SYDVKM. The CDR3 length is 16 residues. The ends lost 4 bases at V and 4 bases at J; junction bases unmatched: 12. The CDR3 DNA reads as TGTGCCAGCAGTTCCCCCCGGGACAGCTTCTTCTATGGCTACACCTTC. Its translation: CASSSPRDSFFYGYTF.

CDR3 DNA: TGCAGCGCTGGGACAGGGGATGAAAAACTGTTTTTT. It translates to CSAGTGDEKLFF. The chain recombines TRBV29-1 with TRBJ1-4, with TRBD1 matching over 10 bases. Germline assignment: CDR1 SQVTM and CDR2 ANQGSEA. This CDR3 comprises 12 residues. V was clipped by 7 bases and J by 6 bases; unmatched bases: 2.

The CDR3 DNA reads TGTGCCACCAGCAGAGATTGGAGGTCAGGGGGCCGTTTGAATGAAAAACTGTTTTTT. It codes for CATSRDWRSGGRLNEKLFF. The chain couples TRBV15 to TRBJ1-4, with 8 bases fitting TRBD1. Germline V lookup: CDR1 LNHNV, CDR2 YYDKDF (reference sequence). The V and J ends lost 0 bases and 5 bases, in that order; junction bases with no gene match: 14. The CDR3 sequence is 19 residues long.

The gene calls are TRBV6-4 and TRBJ2-1, with 13 bases that match TRBD2. Germline V lookup: CDR1 MRHNA, CDR2 SNTAGT. V was clipped by 3 bases and J by 7 bases; unmatched bases: 3. The CDR3 runs to 15 residues. CDR3 region: CASSDGTSGANEQFF. The CDR3, as DNA: TGTGCCAGCAGTGATGGGACTAGCGGGGCAAATGAGCAGTTCTTC.

In this sample, this clone turned up a few times. The chain links TRBV4-1 to TRBJ2-2; 8 bases match TRBD2. J gave up 5 bases and V 1 base, and 3 bases lay outside the gene matches. The germline gives CDR1 MGHRA, CDR2 YSYEKL. The CDR3 is made up of 15 amino acids. CDR3 nucleotide sequence: TGCGCCAGCAGCCAAGTCCAGCGGGAGACCGGGGAGCTGTTTTTT. Residues: CASSQVQRETGELFF.

This chain's CDR3 is CASSLGTKTNQPQHF. The CDR3 nucleotides read TGTGCCAGCAGCTTGGGGACAAAGACCAATCAGCCCCAGCATTTT. The chain joins TRBV5-8 to TRBJ1-5, with D possibly being TRBD1 (5 bases). The V and J ends lost 0 bases and 3 bases respectively, with 10 bases between them. Germline CDR1 SGHTS, CDR2 YDEGEE. This CDR3 has 15 residues.

As concerns this clone: Other DNA sequences from this sample encode an identical CDR3 as well. This chain joins TRBV9 and TRBJ2-1, with a tentative D call TRBD2 (7 bases). Germline loops: CDR1 SGDLS, CDR2 YYNGEE. This CDR3 is 15 amino acids long. V gave up 0 bases and J gave up 4 bases, with 11 bases separating them. CDR3 amino acids: CASSVGGGGYNEQFF. The CDR3 DNA follows: TGTGCCAGCAGCGTAGGAGGGGGGGGTTACAATGAGCAGTTCTTC.

This chain joins TRBV29-1 and TRBJ1-1; D call uncertain. The CDR3 length is 13 residues. CDR1 is SQVTM and CDR2 is ANQGSEA in the germline V gene. The V end lost 1 base, the J end lost 0 bases, and 6 bases lay between the germline ends. The CDR3 here is CSVEGRLNTEAFF. The CDR3 nucleotides read TGCAGCGTTGAAGGCCGGTTGAACACTGAAGCTTTCTTT.

The gene calls are TRBV6-1 and TRBJ1-5, with D possibly matching TRBD1 (6 bases). Germline V gene sequence: CDR1 MNHNS, CDR2 SASEGT. The CDR3 runs 16 residues. Trimming pared 3 bases from V and 2 bases from J, leaving 14 bases between. The CDR3 is CASSERNRARNQPQHF. The CDR3 DNA reads TGTGCCAGCAGTGAGAGGAACAGGGCCCGCAATCAGCCCCAGCATTTT.

The chain couples TRBV4-3 to TRBJ1-4, with TRBD1 matching 10 bases. Germline V gene data show CDR1 as LGHNA and CDR2 as YSLEER. The CDR3 consists of 17 residues. V shed 1 base and J 8 bases; nucleotides not matched to a gene: 10. Written as DNA, the CDR3 is TGCGCCAGCAGCCAAGGTCCCCCTGGACAGGGGGGCGAAAAACTGTTTTTT. Protein product: CASSQGPPGQGGEKLFF.

The V and J genes are TRBV28 and TRBJ2-3, with 7 bases matching TRBD1. The CDR3 sequence is 16 residues long. CDR1 MDHEN and CDR2 SYDVKM come from the germline V gene. Trimming cost V 7 bases and J 2 bases; bases outside gene matches: 12. The CDR3 here is CASTGEGRGNTDTQYF. The CDR3 DNA follows: TGTGCCAGCACCGGAGAGGGCAGGGGGAACACAGATACGCAGTATTTT. The variable domain in full, completed from reference TRBV28 and TRBJ2-3, reads DVKVTQSSRYLVKRTGEKVFLECVQDMDHENMFWYRQDPGLGLRLIYFSYDVKMKEKGDIPEGYSVSREKKERFSLILESASTNQTSMYLCASTGEGRGNTDTQYFGPGTRLTVL.

This chain links TRBV29-1 with TRBJ1-1; 8 nucleotides match TRBD1. Germline-derived CDR1 and CDR2 are SQVTM and ANQGSEA. The length of the CDR3 is 13 residues. With V trimmed by 4 bases and J by 0 bases, 1 base remained unmatched. The CDR3 DNA sequence: TGCAGCGTTGCAGGGGGCTTGAACACTGAAGCTTTCTTT. Amino acids: CSVAGGLNTEAFF.

The chain links TRBV21-1 to TRBJ1-4; the DNA was not used to check the table's D call, TRBD1. TRBV21-1 constitutes a pseudogene. CDR3 length equals 16 residues. CDR3 bases: TGTGCCAGCAGCACCACAGTCAAGGCAGTGGATGAAAAACTGTTTTTT. This encodes CASSTTVKAVDEKLFF.

The V call is TRBV30, the J call TRBJ2-1; 8 positions match TRBD1. The germline CDR1 and CDR2 sequences are GTSNPN and SVGIG (reference sequence). CDR3 size: 14 residues. V was clipped by 5 bases and J by 0 bases; unmatched bases: 3. Written as DNA, the CDR3 is TGTGCCTGGGGACAGGGATTCTCCTACAATGAGCAGTTCTTC. This sequence encodes CAWGQGFSYNEQFF.

The chain joins TRBV28 to TRBJ1-2, with D maybe TRBD1 (6 bases). The CDR3 totals 16 residues. Germline CDR1 MDHEN, CDR2 SYDVKM. Trimming stripped 8 bases from V and 0 bases from J, with 19 bases between. The CDR3 DNA sequence: TGTGCCAGCTTTACCCGGGGGGGCCCCTCTAACTATGGCTACACCTTC. Translation: CASFTRGGPSNYGYTF.

This clone appeared once. The gene calls are TRBV5-6 and TRBJ1-3; no definite D call. The CDR3 length is 14 residues. Trimming left V 4 bases short and J 0 bases short, with 8 bases between. The germline CDR1 and CDR2 sequences are SGHDT and YYEEEE. CDR3 in DNA: TGTGCCAGCAGCCCCCTTAACTCTGGAAACACCATATATTTT. It translates to CASSPLNSGNTIYF.

CDR3 in DNA: TGTGCCAGCAGCTTAAAACGGGGAAACGAAAAACTGTTTTTT. Residues: CASSLKRGNEKLFF. The rearrangement links TRBV11-2 to TRBJ1-4; D ambiguous. The CDR3 extends over 14 amino acids. The germline V and J ends were trimmed by 2 bases and 8 bases, with 12 bases remaining between them. Germline V lookup: CDR1 SGHAT, CDR2 FQNNGV.

The chain combines TRBV2 with TRBJ1-1, with D possibly being TRBD1 (5 bases). Germline V gives CDR1 SNHLY, CDR2 FYNNEI. V dropped 7 bases and J dropped 3 bases, with 15 bases sitting between them. The CDR3 length is 14 residues. CDR3 region: CASISLGRDTEAFF. For the CDR3, the DNA is TGTGCCAGCATATCGCTCGGCAGGGACACTGAAGCTTTCTTT.

The V call is TRBV7-9, the J call TRBJ2-7; the match to TRBD1 covers 9 bases. The CDR3 spans 14 residues. The V gene end was trimmed by 5 bases and the J gene end by 4 bases; junction bases not matched to a gene: 6. Germline CDR1 is SEHNR and CDR2 is FQNEAQ (reference sequence). In nucleotides, the CDR3 is TGTGCCAGCAGCGCCCGGGACAGGGCGTACGAGCAGTACTTC. Translating it yields CASSARDRAYEQYF.

The chain combines TRBV5-4 with TRBJ2-3; TRBD1 agrees at 7 bases. Germline CDR1 and CDR2: SGHNT and YYREEE (reference sequence). The length of the CDR3 is 15 residues. V trimming: 0 bases; J trimming: 4 bases; junction bases outside the gene matches: 5. This CDR3 is CASSLDVTGPDTQYF. The CDR3 nucleotides are TGTGCCAGCAGCTTGGATGTGACAGGGCCAGATACGCAGTATTTT.

Only a few counts were recorded for this clone. J is TRBJ2-3 and V is TRBV11-2, with 8 nucleotides matching TRBD1. Germline V CDR1 and CDR2: SGHAT, FQNNGV. CDR3 size: 16 residues. After removal of 4 bases from V and 1 base from J, the junction contained 7 bases not matched to a gene. The CDR3 loop is CASSWGQVEGTDTQYF. CDR3 sequence (DNA): TGTGCCAGCAGCTGGGGACAGGTTGAGGGCACAGATACGCAGTATTTT.

The chain links TRBV19 to TRBJ1-1; D remains ambiguous. V lost 7 bases, J lost 0 bases, and 15 bases lay in between. In germline, CDR1 is LNHDA, CDR2 SQIVND (reference sequence). The CDR3 is 15 residues long. CDR3 residues: CASNRGLEVNTEAFF. The CDR3 DNA follows: TGTGCCAGTAACCGAGGTCTCGAAGTGAACACTGAAGCTTTCTTT.

This clone turned up a few times. The chain carries TRBV30 and TRBJ2-2; the D gene is possibly TRBD2 (5 bases). This CDR3 region has 14 residues. Germline CDR1 and CDR2: GTSNPN and SVGIG (reference sequence). V dropped 0 bases and J dropped 3 bases, with 8 bases sitting between them. As DNA, the CDR3 is TGTGCCTGGAGTGTAATAGCGCACACCGGGGAGCTGTTTTTT. Its protein is CAWSVIAHTGELFF.